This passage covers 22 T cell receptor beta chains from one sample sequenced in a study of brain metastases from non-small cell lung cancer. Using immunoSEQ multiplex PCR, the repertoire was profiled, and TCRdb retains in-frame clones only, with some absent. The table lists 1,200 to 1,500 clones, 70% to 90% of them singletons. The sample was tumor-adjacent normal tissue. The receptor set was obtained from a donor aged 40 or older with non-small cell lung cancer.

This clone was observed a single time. CDR3 DNA sequence: TGCAGCGCCTCAGGGGTTCCCTACTACAATGAGCAGTTCTTC. Translation: CSASGVPYYNEQFF. V is TRBV29-1 and J is TRBJ2-1, with D possibly matching TRBD1 (6 bases). This CDR3 is 14 amino acids long. Per the germline V gene, CDR1 is SQVTM and CDR2 is ANQGSEA. V was pared by 7 bases and J by 3 bases, with 16 bases between.

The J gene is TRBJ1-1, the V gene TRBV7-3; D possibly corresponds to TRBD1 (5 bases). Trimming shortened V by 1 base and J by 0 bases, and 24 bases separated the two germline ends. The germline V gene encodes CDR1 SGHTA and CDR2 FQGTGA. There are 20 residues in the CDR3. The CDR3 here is CASSLRPPVGGVGLNTEAFF. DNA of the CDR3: TGTGCCAGCAGCTTAAGGCCCCCGGTGGGAGGGGTCGGCTTGAACACTGAAGCTTTCTTT. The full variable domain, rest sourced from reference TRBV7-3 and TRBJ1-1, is GAGVSQTPSNKVTEKGKYVELRCDPISGHTALYWYRQSLGQGPEFLIYFQGTGAADDSGLPNDRFFAVRPEGSVSTLKIQRTERGDSAVYLCASSLRPPVGGVGLNTEAFFGQGTRLTVV.

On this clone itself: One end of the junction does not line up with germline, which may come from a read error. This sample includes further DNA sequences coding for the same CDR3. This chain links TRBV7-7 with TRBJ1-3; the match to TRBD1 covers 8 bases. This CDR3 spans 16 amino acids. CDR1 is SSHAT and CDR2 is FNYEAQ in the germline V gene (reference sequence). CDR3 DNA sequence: TGTGCTAGCAGCACCGGGTTGGGACAGGAAGGAAACACCATATATTTT. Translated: CASSTGLGQEGNTIYF.

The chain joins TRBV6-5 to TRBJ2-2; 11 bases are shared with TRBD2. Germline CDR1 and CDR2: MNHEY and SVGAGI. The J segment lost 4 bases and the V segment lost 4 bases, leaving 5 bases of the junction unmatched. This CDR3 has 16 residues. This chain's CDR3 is CASSSTGLAATGELFF. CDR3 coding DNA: TGTGCCAGCAGTTCAACGGGACTAGCGGCCACCGGGGAGCTGTTTTTT.

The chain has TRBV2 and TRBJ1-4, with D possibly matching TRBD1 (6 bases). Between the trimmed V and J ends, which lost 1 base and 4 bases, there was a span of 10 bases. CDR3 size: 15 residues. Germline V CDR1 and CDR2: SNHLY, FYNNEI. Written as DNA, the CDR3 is TGTGCCAGCAGTGAAGAGGGGGGCGATAATGAAAAACTGTTTTTT. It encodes CASSEEGGDNEKLFF. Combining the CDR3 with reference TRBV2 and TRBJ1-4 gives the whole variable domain EPEVTQTPSHQVTQMGQEVILRCVPISNHLYFYWYRQILGQKVEFLVSFYNNEISEKSEIFDDQFSVERPDGSNFTLKIRSTKLEDSAMYFCASSEEGGDNEKLFFGSGTQLSVL.

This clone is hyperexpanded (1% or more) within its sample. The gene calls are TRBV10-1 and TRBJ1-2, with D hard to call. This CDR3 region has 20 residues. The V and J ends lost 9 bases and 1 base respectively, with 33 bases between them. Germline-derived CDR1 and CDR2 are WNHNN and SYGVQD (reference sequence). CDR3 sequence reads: CASTYPAERAELLLNYGYTF. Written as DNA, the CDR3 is TGCGCCAGTACATACCCGGCCGAGCGGGCTGAACTACTACTTAACTATGGCTACACCTTC.

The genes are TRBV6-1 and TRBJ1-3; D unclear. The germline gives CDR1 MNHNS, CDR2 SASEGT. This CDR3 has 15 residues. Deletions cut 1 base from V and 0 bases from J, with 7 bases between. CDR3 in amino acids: CASSEELYSGNTIYF. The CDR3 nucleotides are TGTGCCAGCAGTGAAGAGTTGTACTCTGGAAACACCATATATTTT.

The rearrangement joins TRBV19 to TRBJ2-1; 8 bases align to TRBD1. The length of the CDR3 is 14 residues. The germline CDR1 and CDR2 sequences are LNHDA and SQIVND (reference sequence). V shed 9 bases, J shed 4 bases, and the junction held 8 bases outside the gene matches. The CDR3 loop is CASHRGVGYNEQFF. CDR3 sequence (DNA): TGTGCCAGCCACAGGGGGGTGGGGTACAATGAGCAGTTCTTC. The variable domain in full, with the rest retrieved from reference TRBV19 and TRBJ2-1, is DGGITQSPKYLFRKEGQNVTLSCEQNLNHDAMYWYRQDPGQGLRLIYYSQIVNDFQKGDIAEGYSVSREKKESFPLTVTSAQKNPTAFYLCASHRGVGYNEQFFGPGTRLTVL.

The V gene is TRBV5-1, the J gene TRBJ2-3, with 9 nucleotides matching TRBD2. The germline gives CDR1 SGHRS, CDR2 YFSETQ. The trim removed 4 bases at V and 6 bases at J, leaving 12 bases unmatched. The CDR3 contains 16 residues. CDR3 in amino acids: CASSPTQAGGGDTQYF. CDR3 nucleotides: TGCGCCAGCAGCCCCACCCAAGCGGGAGGAGGCGATACGCAGTATTTT.

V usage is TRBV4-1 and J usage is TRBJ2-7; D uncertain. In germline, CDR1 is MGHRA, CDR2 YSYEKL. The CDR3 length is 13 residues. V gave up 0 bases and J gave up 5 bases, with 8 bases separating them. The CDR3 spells CASSQDSKDEQYF. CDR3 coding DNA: TGCGCCAGCAGCCAAGACTCAAAAGACGAGCAGTACTTC.

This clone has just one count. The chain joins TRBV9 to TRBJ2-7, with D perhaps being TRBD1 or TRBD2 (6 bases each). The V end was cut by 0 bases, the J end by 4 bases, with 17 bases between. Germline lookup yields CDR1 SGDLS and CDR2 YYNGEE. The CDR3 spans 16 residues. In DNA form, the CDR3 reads TGTGCCAGCAGCGTAGATGAGGTGGGGGGCCTTTACGAGCAGTACTTC. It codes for CASSVDEVGGLYEQYF.

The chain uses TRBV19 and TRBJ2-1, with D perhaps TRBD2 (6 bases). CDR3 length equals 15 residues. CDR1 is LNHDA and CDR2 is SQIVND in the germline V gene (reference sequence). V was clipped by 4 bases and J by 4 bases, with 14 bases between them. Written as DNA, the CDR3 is TGTGCCAGTAGTAGCCGGGACTCGCGGTACAATGAGCAGTTCTTC. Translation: CASSSRDSRYNEQFF.

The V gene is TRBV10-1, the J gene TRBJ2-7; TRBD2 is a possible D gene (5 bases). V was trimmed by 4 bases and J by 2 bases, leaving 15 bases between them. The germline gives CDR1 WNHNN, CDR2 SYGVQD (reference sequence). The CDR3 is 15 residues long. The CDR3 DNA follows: TGCGCCAGCAGTGCCACGATGGACGGGGCCTACGAGCAGTACTTC. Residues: CASSATMDGAYEQYF.

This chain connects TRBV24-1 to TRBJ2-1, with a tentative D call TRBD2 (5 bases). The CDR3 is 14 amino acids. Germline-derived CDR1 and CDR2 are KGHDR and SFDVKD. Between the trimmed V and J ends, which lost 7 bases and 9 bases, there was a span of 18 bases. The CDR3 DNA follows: TGTGCCACCAGCGTCAATGGAGGTGATGGTGAGCAGTTCTTC. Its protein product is CATSVNGGDGEQFF.

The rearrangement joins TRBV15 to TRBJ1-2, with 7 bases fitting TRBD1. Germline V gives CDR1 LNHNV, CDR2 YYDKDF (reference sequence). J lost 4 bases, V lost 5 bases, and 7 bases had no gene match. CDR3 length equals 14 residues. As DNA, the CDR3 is TGTGCCACCAGCCCTCCAGACAGGGCCTATGGCTACACCTTC. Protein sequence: CATSPPDRAYGYTF.

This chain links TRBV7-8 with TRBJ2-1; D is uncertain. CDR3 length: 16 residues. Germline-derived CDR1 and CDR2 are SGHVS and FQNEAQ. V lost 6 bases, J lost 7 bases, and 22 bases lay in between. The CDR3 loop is CASSFMAVAVSNEQFF. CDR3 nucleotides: TGTGCCAGCAGTTTTATGGCGGTGGCGGTCTCAAATGAGCAGTTCTTC.

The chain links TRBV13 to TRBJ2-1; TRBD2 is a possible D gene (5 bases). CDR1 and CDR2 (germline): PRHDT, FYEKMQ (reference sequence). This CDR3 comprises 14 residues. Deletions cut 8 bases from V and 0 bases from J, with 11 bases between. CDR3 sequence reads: CASGSASSYNEQFF. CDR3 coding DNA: TGTGCCAGCGGGAGCGCTAGCTCCTACAATGAGCAGTTCTTC.

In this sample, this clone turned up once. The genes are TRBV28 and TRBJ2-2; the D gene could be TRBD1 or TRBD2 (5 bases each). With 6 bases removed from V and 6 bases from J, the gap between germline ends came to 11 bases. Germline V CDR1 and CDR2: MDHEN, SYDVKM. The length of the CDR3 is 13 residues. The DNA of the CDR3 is TGTGCCAGCAGGGGGACCCCTCCCGGGGAGCTGTTTTTT. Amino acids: CASRGTPPGELFF.

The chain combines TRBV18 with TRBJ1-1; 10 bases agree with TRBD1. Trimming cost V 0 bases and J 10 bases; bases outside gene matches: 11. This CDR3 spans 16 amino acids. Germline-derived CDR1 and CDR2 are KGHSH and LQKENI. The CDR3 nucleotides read TGTGCCAGCTCACCACCGGGACAGGGGCGTGGGTATGGAGCTTTCTTT. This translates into CASSPPGQGRGYGAFF.

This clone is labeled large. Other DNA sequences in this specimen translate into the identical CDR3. The CDR3 here is CAGAGVYNEQFF. The CDR3 DNA reads as TGTGCAGGAGCGGGAGTTTACAATGAGCAGTTCTTC. The genes are TRBV7-9 and TRBJ2-1, with TRBD2 identical over 8 bases. The CDR3 sequence is 12 residues long. CDR1 is SEHNR and CDR2 is FQNEAQ in the germline V gene (reference sequence).

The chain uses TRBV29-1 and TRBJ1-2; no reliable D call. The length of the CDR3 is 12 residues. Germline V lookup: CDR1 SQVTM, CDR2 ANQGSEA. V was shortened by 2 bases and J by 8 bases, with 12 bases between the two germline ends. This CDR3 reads CSVETLGKGYTF. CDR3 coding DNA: TGCAGCGTTGAAACGTTGGGGAAAGGCTACACCTTC.

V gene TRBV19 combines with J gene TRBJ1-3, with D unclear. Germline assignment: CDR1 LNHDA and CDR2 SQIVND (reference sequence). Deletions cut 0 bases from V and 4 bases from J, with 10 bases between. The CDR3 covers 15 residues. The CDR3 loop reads CASSIDTSPGNTIYF. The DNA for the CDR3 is TGTGCCAGTAGTATAGACACCTCTCCGGGAAACACCATATATTTT.